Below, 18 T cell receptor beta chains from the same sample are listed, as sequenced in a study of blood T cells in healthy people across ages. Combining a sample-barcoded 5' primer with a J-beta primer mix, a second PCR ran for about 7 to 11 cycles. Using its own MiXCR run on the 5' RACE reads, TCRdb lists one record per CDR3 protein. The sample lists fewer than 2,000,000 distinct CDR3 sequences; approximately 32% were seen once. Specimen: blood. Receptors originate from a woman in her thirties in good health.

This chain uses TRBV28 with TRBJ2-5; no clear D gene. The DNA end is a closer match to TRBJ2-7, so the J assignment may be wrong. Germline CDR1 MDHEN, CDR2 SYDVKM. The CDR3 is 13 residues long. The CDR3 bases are TGTGCCAGCAAATCCGGGTTGACCTACGAGCAGTACTTC. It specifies CASKSGLTYEQYF.

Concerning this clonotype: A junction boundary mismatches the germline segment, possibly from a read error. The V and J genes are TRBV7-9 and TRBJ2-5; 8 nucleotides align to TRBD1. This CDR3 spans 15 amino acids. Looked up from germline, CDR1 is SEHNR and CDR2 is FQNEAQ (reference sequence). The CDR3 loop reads CASSPRQGSTEAQYF. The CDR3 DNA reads TGTGCCAGCAGCCCCAGACAGGGGTCCACAGAGGCCCAGTACTTC. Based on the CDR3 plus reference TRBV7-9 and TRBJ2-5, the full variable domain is DTGVSQNPRHKITKRGQNVTFRCDPISEHNRLYWYRQTLGQGPEFLTYFQNEAQLEKSRLLSDRFSAERPKGSFSTLEIQRTEQGDSAMYLCASSPRQGSTEAQYFGPGTRLLVL.

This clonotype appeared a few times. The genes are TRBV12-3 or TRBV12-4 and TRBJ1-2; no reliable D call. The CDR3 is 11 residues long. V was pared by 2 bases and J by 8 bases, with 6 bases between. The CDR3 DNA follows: TGTGCCAGCAGTTTATCCCGGGGCTACACCTTC. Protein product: CASSLSRGYTF.

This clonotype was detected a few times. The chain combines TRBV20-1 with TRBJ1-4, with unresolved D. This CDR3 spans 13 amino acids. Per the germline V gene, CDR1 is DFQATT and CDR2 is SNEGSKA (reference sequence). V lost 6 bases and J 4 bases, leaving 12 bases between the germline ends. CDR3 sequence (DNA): TGCAGTGCAAGCAAGGGAGTTAATGAAAAACTGTTTTTT. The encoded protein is CSASKGVNEKLFF.

The CDR3 is CASRPGVPNEKLFF. In DNA, the CDR3 is TGTGCCAGCAGACCAGGGGTCCCTAATGAAAAACTGTTTTTT. This chain links TRBV6-1 with TRBJ1-4; D may be TRBD1 (6 bases). CDR3 length: 14 residues. Germline V gene lookup returns CDR1 MNHNS and CDR2 SASEGT. Trimming left V 6 bases short and J 3 bases short, with 11 bases between.

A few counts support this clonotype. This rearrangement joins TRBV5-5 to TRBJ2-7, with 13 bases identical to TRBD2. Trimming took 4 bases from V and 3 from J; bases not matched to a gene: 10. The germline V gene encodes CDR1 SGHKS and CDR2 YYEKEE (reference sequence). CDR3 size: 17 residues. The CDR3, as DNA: TGTGCCAGCAGCGATGAATTAGGGACTAGCGGGATCTACGAGCAGTACTTC. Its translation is CASSDELGTSGIYEQYF. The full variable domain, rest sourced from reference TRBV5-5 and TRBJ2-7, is DAGVTQSPTHLIKTRGQQVTLRCSPISGHKSVSWYQQVLGQGPQFIFQYYEKEERGRGNFPDRFSARQFPNYSSELNVNALLLGDSALYLCASSDELGTSGIYEQYFGPGTRLTVT.

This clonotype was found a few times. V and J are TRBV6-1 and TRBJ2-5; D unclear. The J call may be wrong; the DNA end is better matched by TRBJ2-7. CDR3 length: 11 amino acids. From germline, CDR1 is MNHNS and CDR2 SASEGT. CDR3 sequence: CASSELSEQYF. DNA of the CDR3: TGTGCCAGCAGTGAACTTAGCGAGCAGTACTTC.

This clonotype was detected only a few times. In DNA form, the CDR3 reads TGCGCCAGCAGCTCCACAAGCGGGACCACAGATACGCAGTATTTT. Amino acid sequence: CASSSTSGTTDTQYF. This chain connects TRBV5-1 to TRBJ2-3; 7 positions agree with TRBD2. The V gene end was trimmed by 3 bases and the J gene end by 2 bases; junction bases not matched to a gene: 6. There are 15 residues in the CDR3. From germline, CDR1 is SGHRS and CDR2 YFSETQ.

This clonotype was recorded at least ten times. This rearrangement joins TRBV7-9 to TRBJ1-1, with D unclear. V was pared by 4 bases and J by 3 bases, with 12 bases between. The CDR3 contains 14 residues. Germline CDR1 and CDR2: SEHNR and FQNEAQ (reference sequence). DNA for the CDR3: TGTGCCAGCAGCTGCGGGGTGGGCTACACTGAAGCTTTCTTT. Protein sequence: CASSCGVGYTEAFF.

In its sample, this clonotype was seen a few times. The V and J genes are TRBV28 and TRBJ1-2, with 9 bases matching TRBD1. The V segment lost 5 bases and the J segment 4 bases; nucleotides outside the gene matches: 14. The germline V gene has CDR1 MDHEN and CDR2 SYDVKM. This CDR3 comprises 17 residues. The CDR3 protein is CASSLGTGMHHGYGYTF. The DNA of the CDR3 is TGTGCCAGCAGTCTGGGGACAGGGATGCACCATGGCTATGGCTACACCTTC.

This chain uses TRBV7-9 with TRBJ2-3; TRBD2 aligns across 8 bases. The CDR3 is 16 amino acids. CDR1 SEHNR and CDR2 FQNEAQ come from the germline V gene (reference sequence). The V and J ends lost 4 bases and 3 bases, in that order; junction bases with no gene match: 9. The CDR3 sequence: CASSSGDGGATDTQYF. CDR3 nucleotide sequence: TGTGCCAGCAGCTCAGGGGACGGGGGGGCAACAGATACGCAGTATTTT.

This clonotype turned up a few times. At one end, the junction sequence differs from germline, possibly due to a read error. CDR3: CASSPRTGWDTEAFF. The DNA for the CDR3 is TGCGCCAGCAGCCCCCGGACAGGGTGGGACACTGAAGCTTTCTTT. The chain links TRBV18 to TRBJ1-1; 8 positions match TRBD1. The length of the CDR3 is 15 residues. Germline CDR1 and CDR2: KGHSH and LQKENI.

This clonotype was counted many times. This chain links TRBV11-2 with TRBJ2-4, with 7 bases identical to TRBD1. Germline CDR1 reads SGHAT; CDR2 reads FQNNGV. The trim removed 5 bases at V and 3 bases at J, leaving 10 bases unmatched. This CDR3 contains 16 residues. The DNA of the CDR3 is TGTGCCAGCAGCCCGAACAGGGGTTTTGGCAAAAACATTCAGTACTTC. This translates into CASSPNRGFGKNIQYF.

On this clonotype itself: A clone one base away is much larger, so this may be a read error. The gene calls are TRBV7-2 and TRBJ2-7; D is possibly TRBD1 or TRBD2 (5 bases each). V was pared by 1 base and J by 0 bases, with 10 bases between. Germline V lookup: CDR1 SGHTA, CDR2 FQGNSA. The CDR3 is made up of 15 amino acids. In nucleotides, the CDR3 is TGTGCCAGCAGCTTAGGCAGGGACGGCTCCTACGAGCAGTACTTC. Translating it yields CASSLGRDGSYEQYF.

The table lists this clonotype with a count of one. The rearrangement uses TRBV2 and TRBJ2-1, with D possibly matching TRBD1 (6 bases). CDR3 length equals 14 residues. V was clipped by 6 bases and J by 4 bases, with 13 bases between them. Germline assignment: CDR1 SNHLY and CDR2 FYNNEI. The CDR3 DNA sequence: TGTGCCAGCAGGGGGGCTTCGAGATACAATGAGCAGTTCTTC. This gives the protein CASRGASRYNEQFF.

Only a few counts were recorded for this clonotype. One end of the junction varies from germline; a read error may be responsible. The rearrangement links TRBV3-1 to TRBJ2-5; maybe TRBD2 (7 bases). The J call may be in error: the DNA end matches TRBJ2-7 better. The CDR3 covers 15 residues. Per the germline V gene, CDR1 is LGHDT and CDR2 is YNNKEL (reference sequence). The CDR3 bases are TGTGTCAGCAGCCATGAGGGGGGGGACTACTACGAGCAGTACTTC. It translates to CVSSHEGGDYYEQYF.

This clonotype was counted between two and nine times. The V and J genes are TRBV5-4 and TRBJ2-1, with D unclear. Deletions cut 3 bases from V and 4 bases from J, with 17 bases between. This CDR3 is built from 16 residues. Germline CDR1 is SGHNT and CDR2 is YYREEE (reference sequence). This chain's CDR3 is CASSSGDSGSYNEQFF. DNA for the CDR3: TGTGCCAGCAGCTCTGGTGATTCAGGATCTTACAATGAGCAGTTCTTC.

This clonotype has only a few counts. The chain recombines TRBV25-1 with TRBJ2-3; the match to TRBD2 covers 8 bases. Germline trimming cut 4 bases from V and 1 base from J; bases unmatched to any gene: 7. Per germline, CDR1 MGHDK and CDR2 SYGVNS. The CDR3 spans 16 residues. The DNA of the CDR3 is TGTGCCAGCAGTGTAGCGGGATGGGGCGGCACAGATACGCAGTATTTT. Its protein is CASSVAGWGGTDTQYF.